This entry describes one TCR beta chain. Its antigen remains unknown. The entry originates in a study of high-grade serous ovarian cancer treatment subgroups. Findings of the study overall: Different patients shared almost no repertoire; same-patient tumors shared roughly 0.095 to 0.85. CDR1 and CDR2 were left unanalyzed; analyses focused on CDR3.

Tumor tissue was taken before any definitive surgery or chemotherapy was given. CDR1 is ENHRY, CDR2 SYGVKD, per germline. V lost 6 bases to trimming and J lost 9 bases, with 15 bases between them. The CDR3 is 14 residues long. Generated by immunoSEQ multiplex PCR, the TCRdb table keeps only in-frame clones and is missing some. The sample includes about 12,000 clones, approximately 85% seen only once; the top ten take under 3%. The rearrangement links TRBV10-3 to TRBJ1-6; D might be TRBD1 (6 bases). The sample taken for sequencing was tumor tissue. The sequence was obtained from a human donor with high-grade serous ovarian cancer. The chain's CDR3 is CAISRDMGGSPLHF. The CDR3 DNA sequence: TGTGCCATCAGCCGGGACATGGGGGGTTCACCCCTCCACTTT.